This record concerns one TCR beta chain sequence. The data originate from a study of shared clonotypes between healthy human individuals. Deep was the level at which the assay was run. Sorted-subset replicate PCR reactions contained 200 to 250 ng DNA, corresponding to some 28,000 T cell genomes. Assay used: immunoSEQ multiplex PCR; TCRdb lists only in-frame clones, some missing. The sample holds approximately 2.1 million clones, 85% to 95% seen once. The receptor was derived from a young man in good health. Some clones in this sample may be carry-over from other donors' samples. The specimen sequenced was naive CD4+ T cells from PBMCs. Specified subset: CD45RA+ positively selected.

The CDR3 nucleotides read TGTGCCAGCAGCTTGAATCGGCACAGGGGCATTACAGATACGCAGTATTTT. Translating gives CASSLNRHRGITDTQYF. The gene calls are TRBV5-5 and TRBJ2-3; TRBD1 aligns across 7 bases. V was clipped by 1 base and J by 3 bases; unmatched bases: 11. In germline, CDR1 is SGHKS, CDR2 YYEKEE (reference sequence). This CDR3 region has 17 residues.